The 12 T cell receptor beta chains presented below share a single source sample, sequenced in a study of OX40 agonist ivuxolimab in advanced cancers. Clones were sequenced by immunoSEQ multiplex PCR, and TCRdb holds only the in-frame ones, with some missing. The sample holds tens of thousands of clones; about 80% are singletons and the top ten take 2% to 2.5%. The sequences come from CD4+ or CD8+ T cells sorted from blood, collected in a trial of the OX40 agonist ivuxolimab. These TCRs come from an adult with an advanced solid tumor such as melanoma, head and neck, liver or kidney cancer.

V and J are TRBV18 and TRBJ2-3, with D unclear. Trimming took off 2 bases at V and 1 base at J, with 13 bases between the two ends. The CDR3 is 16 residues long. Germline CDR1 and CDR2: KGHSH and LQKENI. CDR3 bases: TGTGCCAGCTCACCAAAAGGGCCCCGGGGCACAGATACGCAGTATTTT. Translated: CASSPKGPRGTDTQYF.

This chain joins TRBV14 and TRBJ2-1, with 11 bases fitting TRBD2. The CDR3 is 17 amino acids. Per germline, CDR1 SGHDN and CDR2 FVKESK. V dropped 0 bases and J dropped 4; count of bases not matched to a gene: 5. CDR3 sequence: CASSQDRGTSGYNEQFF. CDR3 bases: TGTGCCAGCAGCCAAGATCGTGGGACTAGCGGTTACAATGAGCAGTTCTTC.

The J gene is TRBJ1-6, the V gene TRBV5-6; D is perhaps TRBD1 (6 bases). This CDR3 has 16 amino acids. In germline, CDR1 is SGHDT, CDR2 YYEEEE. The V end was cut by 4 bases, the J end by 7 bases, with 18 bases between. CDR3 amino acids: CASSGRGGLGNSPLHF. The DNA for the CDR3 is TGTGCCAGCAGCGGGAGAGGGGGACTGGGGAATTCACCCCTCCACTTT.

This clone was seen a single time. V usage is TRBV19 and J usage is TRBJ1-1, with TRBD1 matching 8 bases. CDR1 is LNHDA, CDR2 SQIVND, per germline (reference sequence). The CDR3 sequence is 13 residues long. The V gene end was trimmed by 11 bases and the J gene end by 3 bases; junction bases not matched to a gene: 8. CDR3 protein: CAFRTGSYTEAFF. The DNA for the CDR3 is TGTGCCTTCAGGACAGGGTCGTACACTGAAGCTTTCTTT.

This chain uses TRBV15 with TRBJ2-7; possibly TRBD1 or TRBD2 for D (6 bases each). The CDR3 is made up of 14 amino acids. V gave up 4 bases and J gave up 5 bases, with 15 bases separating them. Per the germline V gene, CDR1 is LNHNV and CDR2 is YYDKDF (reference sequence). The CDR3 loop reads CATSTRDGGHEQYF. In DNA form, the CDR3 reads TGTGCCACCAGCACAAGGGACGGGGGCCACGAGCAGTACTTC. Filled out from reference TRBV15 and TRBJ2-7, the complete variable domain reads DAMVIQNPRYQVTQFGKPVTLSCSQTLNHNVMYWYQQKSSQAPKLLFHYYDKDFNNEADTPDNFQSRRPNTSFCFLDIRSPGLGDTAMYLCATSTRDGGHEQYFGPGTRLTVT.

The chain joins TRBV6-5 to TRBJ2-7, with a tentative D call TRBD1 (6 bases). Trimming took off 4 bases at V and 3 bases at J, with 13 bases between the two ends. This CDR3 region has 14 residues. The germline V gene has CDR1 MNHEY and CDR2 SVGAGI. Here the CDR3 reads CASSSPGQDYEQYF. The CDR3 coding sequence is TGTGCCAGCAGTTCCCCGGGACAAGACTACGAGCAGTACTTC.

The CDR3 reads CASSKDRGTSNYGYTF. The DNA for the CDR3 is TGTGCCAGCAGCAAGGACAGGGGCACTTCTAACTATGGCTACACCTTC. V is TRBV14 and J is TRBJ1-2; 9 nucleotides line up with TRBD1. Germline V lookup: CDR1 SGHDN, CDR2 FVKESK. The CDR3 length is 16 residues. The V gene end was trimmed by 5 bases and the J gene end by 0 bases; junction bases not matched to a gene: 7.

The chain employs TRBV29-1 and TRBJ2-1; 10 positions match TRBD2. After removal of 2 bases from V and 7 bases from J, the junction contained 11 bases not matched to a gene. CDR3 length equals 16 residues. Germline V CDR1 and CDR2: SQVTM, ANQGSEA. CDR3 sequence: CSVENSWGSGGNEQFF. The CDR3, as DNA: TGCAGCGTTGAAAATTCGTGGGGTAGCGGGGGGAATGAGCAGTTCTTC.

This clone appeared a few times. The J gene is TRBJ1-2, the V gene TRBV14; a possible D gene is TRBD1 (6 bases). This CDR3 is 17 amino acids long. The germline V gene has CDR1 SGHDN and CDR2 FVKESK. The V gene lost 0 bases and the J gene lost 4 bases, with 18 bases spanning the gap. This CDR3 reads CASSQDMGRGGIYGYTF. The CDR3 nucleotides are TGTGCCAGCAGCCAAGATATGGGCCGAGGGGGTATCTATGGCTACACCTTC. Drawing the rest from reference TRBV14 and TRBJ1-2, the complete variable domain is EAGVTQFPSHSVIEKGQTVTLRCDPISGHDNLYWYRRVMGKEIKFLLHFVKESKQDESGMPNNRFLAERTGGTYSTLKVQPAELEDSGVYFCASSQDMGRGGIYGYTFGSGTRLTVV.

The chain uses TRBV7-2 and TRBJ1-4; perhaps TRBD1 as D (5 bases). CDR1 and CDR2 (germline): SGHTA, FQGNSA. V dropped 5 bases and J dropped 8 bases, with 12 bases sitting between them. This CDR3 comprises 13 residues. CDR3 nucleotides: TGTGCCAGCAGCCGCGGGGGTAGCGAAAAACTGTTTTTT. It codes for CASSRGGSEKLFF. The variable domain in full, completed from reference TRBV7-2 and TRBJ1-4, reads GAGVSQSPSNKVTEKGKDVELRCDPISGHTALYWYRQSLGQGLEFLIYFQGNSAPDKSGLPSDRFSAERTGGSVSTLTIQRTQQEDSAVYLCASSRGGSEKLFFGSGTQLSVL.

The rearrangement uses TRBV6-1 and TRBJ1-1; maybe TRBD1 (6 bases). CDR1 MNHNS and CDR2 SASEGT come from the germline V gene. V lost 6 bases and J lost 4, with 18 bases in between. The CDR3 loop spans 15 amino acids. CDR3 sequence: CASSPSGGPGTEAFF. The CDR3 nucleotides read TGTGCCAGCAGCCCAAGCGGGGGGCCCGGCACTGAAGCTTTCTTT.

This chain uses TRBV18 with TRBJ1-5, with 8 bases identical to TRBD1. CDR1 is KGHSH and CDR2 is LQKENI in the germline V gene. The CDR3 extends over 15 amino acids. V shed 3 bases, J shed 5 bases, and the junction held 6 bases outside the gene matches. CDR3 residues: CASSPGTGRYQPQHF. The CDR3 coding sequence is TGTGCCAGCTCACCCGGGACAGGTCGCTATCAGCCCCAGCATTTT.